The sequence of this T cell receptor (beta chain) was determined in a study of CD8+ T cells in alopecia areata. Notes on the study in general: Alopecia totalis/universalis scalp especially showed more expanded CD8+ clones than normal scalp.

Researchers sorted pooled cutaneous lymph node cells on the basis of CD4, CD8alpha, NKG2D, NKG2ACE and other markers. RNA was extracted and reverse transcribed into cDNA as the sequencing template. Only in-frame clones appear in the TCRdb table, and some are missing; sequencing was by immunoSEQ multiplex PCR. The sample counts about 270,000 clones, none seen once; the ten largest own 1.2%. The V gene lost 0 bases and the J gene lost 5 bases, with 2 bases spanning the gap. This CDR3 spans 12 amino acids. Germline CDR1 is GKSSPN and CDR2 is SITVG. For this clone: The antigen is undetermined. Genes here carry mouse names. The read ends 3 residues shy of where the CDR3 ends; the end is completed using the germline J gene. Other DNA sequences within the sample encode an identical CDR3.

Sequenced: CD4+ T cells sorted from a lymph node. The V gene is TRBV31, the J gene TRBJ1-6, with unresolved D. TRBJ1-6 is an ORF; its function is uncertain. This TCR was sampled from a C3H/HeJ mouse with alopecia areata. Mouse strain MHC haplotype: H2-k. The covered CDR3 bases are TGTGCCTGGAGTCTAAATAATTCGCCC. Its translation: CAWSLNNSP. The complete CDR3 sequence is CAWSLNNSPLYF.